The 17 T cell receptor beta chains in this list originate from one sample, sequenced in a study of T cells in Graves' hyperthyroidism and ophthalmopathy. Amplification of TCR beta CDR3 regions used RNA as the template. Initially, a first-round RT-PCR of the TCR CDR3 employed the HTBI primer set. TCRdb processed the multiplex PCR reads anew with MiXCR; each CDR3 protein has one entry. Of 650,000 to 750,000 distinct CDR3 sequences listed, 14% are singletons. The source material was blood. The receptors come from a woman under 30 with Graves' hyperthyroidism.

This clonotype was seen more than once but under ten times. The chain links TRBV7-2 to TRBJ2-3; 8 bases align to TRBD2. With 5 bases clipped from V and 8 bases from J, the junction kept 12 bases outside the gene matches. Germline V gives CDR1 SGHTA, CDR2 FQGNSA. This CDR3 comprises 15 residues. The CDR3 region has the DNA TGTGCCAGCAGCCCCGAATTCGGAGCGGGAGTTACGCAGTATTTT. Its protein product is CASSPEFGAGVTQYF.

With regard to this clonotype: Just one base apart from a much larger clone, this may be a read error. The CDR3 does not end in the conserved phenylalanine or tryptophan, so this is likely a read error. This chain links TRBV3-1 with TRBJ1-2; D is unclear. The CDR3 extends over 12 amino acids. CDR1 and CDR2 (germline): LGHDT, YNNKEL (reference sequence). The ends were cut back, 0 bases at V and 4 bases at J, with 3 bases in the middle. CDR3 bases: TGTGCCAGCAGCCAAGAAACCTATGGCTACACCTTA. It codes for CASSQETYGYTL.

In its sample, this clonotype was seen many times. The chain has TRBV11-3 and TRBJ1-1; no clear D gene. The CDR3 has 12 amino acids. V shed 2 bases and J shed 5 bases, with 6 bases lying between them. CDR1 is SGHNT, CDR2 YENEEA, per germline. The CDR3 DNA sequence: TGTGCCAGCAGCTTAACGGGGACTGAAGCTTTCTTT. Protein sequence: CASSLTGTEAFF.

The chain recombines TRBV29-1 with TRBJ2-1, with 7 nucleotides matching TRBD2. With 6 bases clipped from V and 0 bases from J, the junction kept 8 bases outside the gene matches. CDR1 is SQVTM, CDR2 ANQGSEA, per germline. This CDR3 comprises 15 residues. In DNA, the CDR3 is TGCAGCGTGCGCCGGGACTACCTCTCCTACAATGAGCAGTTCTTC. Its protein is CSVRRDYLSYNEQFF.

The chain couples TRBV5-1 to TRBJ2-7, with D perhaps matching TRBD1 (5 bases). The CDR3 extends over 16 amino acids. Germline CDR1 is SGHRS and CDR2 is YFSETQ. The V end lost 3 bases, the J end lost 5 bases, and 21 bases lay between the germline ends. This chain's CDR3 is CASSSWGVYRRDEQYF. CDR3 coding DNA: TGCGCCAGCAGCTCTTGGGGCGTCTATCGAAGGGACGAGCAGTACTTC.

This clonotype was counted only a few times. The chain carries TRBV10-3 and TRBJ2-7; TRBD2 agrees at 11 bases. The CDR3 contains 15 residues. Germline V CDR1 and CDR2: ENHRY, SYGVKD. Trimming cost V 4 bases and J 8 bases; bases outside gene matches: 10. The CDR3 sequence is CAISGPGLADNQQYF. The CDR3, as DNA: TGTGCCATCAGTGGCCCGGGACTAGCGGACAACCAGCAGTACTTC.

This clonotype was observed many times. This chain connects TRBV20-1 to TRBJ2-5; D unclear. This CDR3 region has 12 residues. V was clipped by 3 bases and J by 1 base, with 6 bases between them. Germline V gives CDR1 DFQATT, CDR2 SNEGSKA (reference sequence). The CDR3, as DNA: TGCAGTGCTAGGAGAAGCCAAGAGACCCAGTACTTC. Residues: CSARRSQETQYF.

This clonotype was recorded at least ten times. CDR3 sequence (DNA): TGCAGTGCTAGAGAGGGTCCCAATGAGCAGTTCTTC. This codes for CSAREGPNEQFF. This chain connects TRBV20-1 to TRBJ2-1; D gene unclear. The germline gives CDR1 DFQATT, CDR2 SNEGSKA (reference sequence). V lost 0 bases and J 6 bases, leaving 6 bases between the germline ends. This CDR3 region has 12 residues.

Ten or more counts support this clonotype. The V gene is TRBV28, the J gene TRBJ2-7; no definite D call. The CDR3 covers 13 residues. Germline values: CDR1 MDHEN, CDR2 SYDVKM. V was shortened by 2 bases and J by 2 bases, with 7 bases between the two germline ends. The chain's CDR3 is CASSLTVAYEQYF. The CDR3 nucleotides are TGTGCCAGCAGTTTAACGGTAGCCTACGAGCAGTACTTC.

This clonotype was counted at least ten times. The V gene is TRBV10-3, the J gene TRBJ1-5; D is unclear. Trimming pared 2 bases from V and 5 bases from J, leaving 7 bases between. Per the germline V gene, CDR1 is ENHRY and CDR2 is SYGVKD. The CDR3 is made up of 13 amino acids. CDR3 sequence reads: CAISERSDQPQHF. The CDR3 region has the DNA TGTGCCATCAGTGAGAGGTCAGATCAGCCCCAGCATTTT.

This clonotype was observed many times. This CDR3 reads CAAGSPRGSLNQPQHF. DNA of the CDR3: TGTGCCGCCGGAAGTCCCCGGGGGAGTCTTAATCAGCCCCAGCATTTT. The chain uses TRBV6-2 or TRBV6-3 and TRBJ1-5; a weak D match, TRBD1 (5 bases). Trimming removed 11 bases from V and 4 bases from J, with 24 bases in between. This CDR3 has 16 amino acids. Germline-derived CDR1 and CDR2 are MNHEY and SVGEGT.

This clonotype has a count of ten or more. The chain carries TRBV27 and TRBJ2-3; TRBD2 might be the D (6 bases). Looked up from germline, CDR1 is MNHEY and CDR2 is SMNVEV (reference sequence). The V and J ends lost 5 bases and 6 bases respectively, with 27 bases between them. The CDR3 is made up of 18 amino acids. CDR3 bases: TGTGCCAGCAGTCTGACTAGTTTGAGCGATTGGGGGATGGATACGCAGTATTTT. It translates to CASSLTSLSDWGMDTQYF.

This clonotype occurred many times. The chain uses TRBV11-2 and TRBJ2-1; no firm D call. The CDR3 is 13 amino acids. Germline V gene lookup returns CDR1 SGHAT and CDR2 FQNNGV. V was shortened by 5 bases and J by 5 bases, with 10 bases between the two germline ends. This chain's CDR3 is CASSPWRHNEQFF. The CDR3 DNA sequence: TGTGCCAGCAGCCCGTGGCGGCACAATGAGCAGTTCTTC. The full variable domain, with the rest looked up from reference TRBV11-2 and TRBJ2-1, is EAGVAQSPRYKIIEKRQSVAFWCNPISGHATLYWYQQILGQGPKLLIQFQNNGVVDDSQLPKDRFSAERLKGVDSTLKIQPAKLEDSAVYLCASSPWRHNEQFFGPGTRLTVL.

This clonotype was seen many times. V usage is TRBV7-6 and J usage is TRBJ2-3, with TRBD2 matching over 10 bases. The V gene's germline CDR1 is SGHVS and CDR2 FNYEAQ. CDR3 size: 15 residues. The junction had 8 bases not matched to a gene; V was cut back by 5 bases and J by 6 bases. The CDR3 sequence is CASSALAGEGDTQYF. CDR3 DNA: TGTGCCAGCAGCGCCCTAGCGGGAGAAGGTGATACGCAGTATTTT.

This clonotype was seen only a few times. Here the CDR3 DNA reads TGTGCCAGCAGTCCGTTGACAGGGTTGTTGGACGAGCAGTACTTC. Protein sequence: CASSPLTGLLDEQYF. This chain joins TRBV27 and TRBJ2-7, with TRBD1 matching 7 bases. The CDR3 extends over 15 amino acids. The V and J ends lost 5 bases and 5 bases, in that order; junction bases with no gene match: 12. CDR1 MNHEY and CDR2 SMNVEV come from the germline V gene (reference sequence).

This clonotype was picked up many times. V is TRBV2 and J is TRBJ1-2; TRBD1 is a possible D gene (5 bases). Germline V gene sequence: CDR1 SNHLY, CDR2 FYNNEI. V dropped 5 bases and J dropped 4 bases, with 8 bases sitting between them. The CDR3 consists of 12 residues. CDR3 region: CASSLGTYGYTF. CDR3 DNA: TGTGCCAGCAGTCTGGGGACCTATGGCTACACCTTC.

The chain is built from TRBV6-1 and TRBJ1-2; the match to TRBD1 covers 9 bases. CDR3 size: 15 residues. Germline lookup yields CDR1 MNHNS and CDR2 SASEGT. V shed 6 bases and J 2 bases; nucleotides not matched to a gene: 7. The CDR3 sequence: CASRSSDRGNYGYTF. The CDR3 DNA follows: TGTGCCAGCAGAAGTTCCGACAGGGGGAACTATGGCTACACCTTC.